Included here is one T cell receptor beta chain sequence, with context. Its antigen is unknown. In germline, CDR1 is MNHEY, CDR2 SMNVEV (reference sequence). V shed 2 bases and J shed 1 base, with 17 bases lying between them. The CDR3 has 17 residues. The assay was run at survey level. Libraries were prepared by immunoSEQ multiplex PCR; TCRdb keeps only in-frame clonotypes and omits some of them. Of some 50,000 clones listed, roughly 80% are singletons. The record originates from a study of fetal regulatory T cell absence and autoimmunity. General study points: Cord blood and pancreas showed broadly similar TRB gene family usage. In IPEX, the enrichment was taken to support antigen-driven autoimmunity before birth.

Specimen: cord blood. This sequence was found in a newborn boy with IPEX syndrome. The chain is built from TRBV27 and TRBJ1-1; possibly TRBD1 for D (5 bases). The DNA for the CDR3 is TGTGCCAGCAGTTTACACTGGGGCCTACCGCGGAACACTGAAGCTTTCTTT. Protein product: CASSLHWGLPRNTEAFF.